The source of this T cell receptor beta chain is a study of blood T cell repertoires in COVID-19. Study details: From the United States, Italy and Spain came samples of acute and convalescent COVID-19. Sample material is recorded as cDNA or gDNA derived from T cells, B-cell-depleted T cells, or PBMCs.

Trimming left V 1 base short and J 5 bases short, with 6 bases between. Germline loops: CDR1 LNHNV, CDR2 YYDKDF (reference sequence). The CDR3 covers 12 residues. How the authors handled the data: Reference gene primer amplification yielded estimated nucleated cell counts. The assay was immunoSEQ multiplex PCR, and TCRdb's table has in-frame clones only and misses some. From that table come the V and J calls and clone size; the DNA was used to work out D and trimming. The sample lists roughly 150,000 clones, around 90% seen once, with around 2.1% in the top ten. The TCR sequence derives from a man aged 45-65 years who had recovered from COVID-19. The chain carries TRBV15 and TRBJ2-7; D is unresolved. The source material was peripheral blood. The chain's CDR3 is CATSRVRDEQYF. For the CDR3, the DNA is TGTGCCACCAGCAGAGTTCGGGACGAGCAGTACTTC.